The 15 T cell receptor beta chains in this list originate from one sample, sequenced in a study of tumor-infiltrating lymphocytes in primary liver carcinoma (dated by TCRdb to 2017 to 2019). Reads for this sample came from an Illumina HiSeq 2500. A constant-region primer and ProtoScript II reverse transcriptase were used to reverse-transcribe TCRbeta-specific cDNA from roughly 0.55 ug total RNA. The TCRbeta libraries were prepared through three rounds of nested multiplex PCR following a slightly modified ARM-PCR procedure. The first two PCR rounds used multiplex TRBV1-TRBV30 forward primers with a Cbeta reverse primer, each for about 10 cycles. Using fastp at Q25 and MiXCR, TCRdb reprocessed the public reads and kept productive beta chains. Under each unique CDR3 protein, matching rows form one entry showing the most common genes and DNA. This sample has about 310,000 distinct CDR3 sequences in its table, and around 50% of those were observed once. In total, the top ten clones hold more than 15% of the sample.

Blood RNA was extracted from unsorted whole blood with TRIzol reagent; germline DNA came from the DNeasy Blood & Tissue kit. The source material was peripheral blood. The receptors shown here come from a woman in her thirties with primary liver carcinoma and hepatitis B virus infection.

This clonotype has more than one count but fewer than ten. The chain is built from TRBV6-6 and TRBJ2-3; a weak D match, TRBD2 (5 bases). CDR1 MNHNY and CDR2 SVGAGI come from the germline V gene (reference sequence). CDR3 length: 13 amino acids. Trimming left V 5 bases short and J 0 bases short, with 6 bases between. The CDR3 sequence: CASSGGSTDTQYF. CDR3 coding DNA: TGTGCCAGCAGTGGCGGGAGCACAGATACGCAGTATTTT.

This clonotype came up once. This may stem from a read error, because a much larger clone lies one nucleotide away. This chain joins TRBV5-5 and TRBJ1-5; a weak D match, TRBD1 (6 bases). In germline, CDR1 is SGHKS, CDR2 YYEKEE (reference sequence). The CDR3 covers 16 residues. In DNA, the CDR3 is TGTGCCAGCAGCCGATATATAACAGGGACCAATCAGCCCCCGCATTTT. As protein: CASSRYITGTNQPPHF.

On this clonotype itself: A read error is possible here, since a much larger clone lies one base away. The CDR3 end shows no conserved phenylalanine or tryptophan, and so a read error is likely. J is TRBJ1-6 and V is TRBV5-4; 7 bases fit TRBD1. Germline CDR1 is SGHNT and CDR2 is YYREEE (reference sequence). The length of the CDR3 is 17 residues. V was clipped by 4 bases and J by 8 bases; unmatched bases: 15. CDR3 DNA: TGTGCCAGCAGCCAGGGGGGCGGTGGCCTCCTTCATTCACCCCTCCACCTT. It codes for CASSQGGGGLLHSPLHL.

This clonotype came up a few times. This chain links TRBV5-4 with TRBJ2-7; 10 bases are shared with TRBD1. Germline lookup yields CDR1 SGHNT and CDR2 YYREEE (reference sequence). This CDR3 is built from 14 residues. With V trimmed by 2 bases and J by 4 bases, 3 bases remained unmatched. The CDR3 nucleotides are TGTGCCAGCAGCTTAAGGGACAGGGGTTACGAGCAGTACTTC. Translating gives CASSLRDRGYEQYF.

This clonotype has a count of ten or more. This rearrangement joins TRBV4-3 to TRBJ1-5, with TRBD1 identical over 7 bases. This CDR3 contains 14 residues. CDR1 and CDR2 from the germline V gene are LGHNA and YSLEER. Trimming took 4 bases from V and 7 from J; bases not matched to a gene: 7. The CDR3 coding sequence is TGCGCCAGCAGCCCCCGACAGGGAGGACAGCCCCAGCATTTT. Protein sequence: CASSPRQGGQPQHF.

Worth noting for this clonotype: No conserved phenylalanine or tryptophan is present at the end of the CDR3, so a read error is the likely explanation. DNA of the CDR3: TGCGCCAGCAGCCAAGACGCTAGACCCCTCTCCTACAATGAGCAGTTCTTA. This codes for CASSQDARPLSYNEQFL. The gene calls are TRBV4-3 and TRBJ2-1; no definite D call. The CDR3 is 17 amino acids. Trimming removed 0 bases from V and 0 bases from J, with 12 bases in between. CDR1 is LGHNA, CDR2 YSLEER, per germline.

Note on this clonotype: A much larger clone differs from this one at a single base, so this may be a read error. CDR3 protein: CASSYSVYGQYF. The CDR3, as DNA: TGTGCCAGCAGTTACTCGGTCTACGGGCAGTACTTC. The chain has TRBV6-2 or TRBV6-3 and TRBJ2-7, with no clear D. From germline, CDR1 is MNHEY and CDR2 SVGEGT. The CDR3 length is 12 residues.

A note on this clonotype: The conserved final phenylalanine or tryptophan is absent from the CDR3, which likely points to a read error. The CDR3 coding sequence is TGTGCCAGCAGCTTAGCAAGACAGGGCGGCGAGCAGTACTAC. This gives the protein CASSLARQGGEQYY. This chain connects TRBV7-9 to TRBJ2-7; 7 bases are a match to TRBD1. The CDR3 is 14 residues long. Trimming removed 0 bases from V and 6 bases from J; junction bases left unmatched: 5. Germline V gives CDR1 SEHNR, CDR2 FQNEAQ (reference sequence).

To note about this clonotype: The junction shows a germline mismatch at one end, possibly a read error. V gene TRBV12-3 or TRBV12-4 combines with J gene TRBJ1-2; a weak D match, TRBD1 (5 bases). The CDR3 length is 13 residues. The CDR3 region is CVSSPGRNYGYTF. Written as DNA, the CDR3 is TGTGTCAGCAGTCCGGGGCGAAACTATGGCTACACCTTC.

Comments on this clonotype: The CDR3 carries no conserved terminal phenylalanine or tryptophan, so it likely arises from a read error. The chain recombines TRBV7-9 with TRBJ2-7; TRBD1 matches 8 bases. Germline V gene sequence: CDR1 SEHNR, CDR2 FQNEAQ (reference sequence). This CDR3 is built from 15 residues. The trim removed 3 bases at V and 7 bases at J, leaving 11 bases unmatched. This CDR3 is CASSFSGQGLREQYS. The CDR3 DNA sequence: TGTGCCAGCAGCTTTTCAGGACAGGGCCTCCGGGAGCAGTACTCC.

This chain links TRBV28 with TRBJ2-5; D unresolved. Germline CDR1 is MDHEN and CDR2 is SYDVKM. V was trimmed by 3 bases and J by 1 base, leaving 9 bases between them. The CDR3 is made up of 14 amino acids. Here the CDR3 DNA reads TGTGCCAGCAGTTTGGTTAGCAGCCAAGAGACCCAGTACTTC. The encoded protein is CASSLVSSQETQYF.

The rearrangement uses TRBV12-3 or TRBV12-4 and TRBJ2-7; TRBD2 matches 9 bases. The length of the CDR3 is 15 residues. The CDR3 spells CTSSNRLAVAYEQYF. The CDR3 DNA is TGTACTAGCAGTAATAGACTAGCGGTTGCCTACGAGCAGTACTTC.

For this clonotype: The missing conserved phenylalanine or tryptophan at the end of this CDR3 makes a read error likely. The chain is built from TRBV11-2 and TRBJ2-5; D may be TRBD2 (5 bases). This CDR3 region has 16 residues. The V gene's germline CDR1 is SGHAT and CDR2 FQNNGV. With 0 bases removed from V and 5 bases from J, the gap between germline ends came to 16 bases. CDR3 region: CASSLELAAGGETQYI. CDR3 nucleotide sequence: TGTGCCAGCAGCTTAGAGCTGGCGGCGGGCGGGGAGACCCAGTACATC.

This clonotype was counted once. The chain combines TRBV12-5 with TRBJ2-7; 7 positions match TRBD2. This CDR3 is built from 13 residues. The V gene end was trimmed by 7 bases and the J gene end by 4 bases; junction bases not matched to a gene: 7. CDR1 and CDR2 (germline): LGHNT, FRNRAP. DNA for the CDR3: TGTGCTAGTGCCGGAAGCGGGGCATACGAGCAGTACTTC. As protein: CASAGSGAYEQYF.

This clonotype was counted a few times. V and J are TRBV5-6 and TRBJ1-6; a possible D gene is TRBD1 (5 bases). Germline loops: CDR1 SGHDT, CDR2 YYEEEE. This CDR3 contains 14 residues. The ends were cut back, 0 bases at V and 7 bases at J, with 8 bases in the middle. The CDR3 spells CASSLAGGNSPLHF. The CDR3 coding sequence is TGTGCCAGCAGCTTGGCTGGGGGAAATTCACCCCTCCACTTT.